These 5 T cell receptor beta chains share one sample of origin, sequenced in a study of blood T cell repertoires in COVID-19 (dated by TCRdb to the early 2020s). Library method: the immunoSEQ multiplex PCR assay. The table comes from immuneACCESS by way of TCRdb, which keeps in-frame sequences with V and J called. Part of the clones is missing from these tables; in studies checked, under half for an unresolved V gene and the rest for unknown reasons. Here the sample has around 260,000 clones; approximately 85% occur a single time. Of the sample, 0.87% is held by the ten largest clones. Sequencing was carried out using peripheral blood. All receptors come from a human donor with COVID-19, enrolled during active disease. The donor label of this sample is uncertain.

This chain uses TRBV30 with TRBJ1-2; 7 bases align to TRBD1. The germline CDR1 and CDR2 sequences are GTSNPN and SVGIG (reference sequence). V lost 3 bases and J lost 8; bases outside the gene matches: 9. The CDR3 is made up of 13 amino acids. The CDR3 protein is CAWSVQGVGGYTF. The CDR3, as DNA: TGTGCCTGGAGCGTTCAGGGGGTGGGCGGCTACACCTTC.

The V call is TRBV5-1, the J call TRBJ1-5, with D possibly matching TRBD1 (5 bases). V was clipped by 4 bases and J by 5 bases, with 10 bases between them. Per germline, CDR1 SGHRS and CDR2 YFSETQ. There are 13 residues in the CDR3. This chain's CDR3 is CASSGQPDQPQHF. The CDR3 DNA sequence: TGCGCCAGCAGCGGACAACCTGATCAGCCCCAGCATTTT.

The chain joins TRBV2 to TRBJ2-3; D perhaps matches TRBD1 (5 bases). V lost 7 bases and J lost 4, with 15 bases in between. CDR1 and CDR2 (germline): SNHLY, FYNNEI. This CDR3 region has 14 residues. CDR3 nucleotide sequence: TGTGCCAGCATTCCCGACAGCCTGCCAGATACGCAGTATTTT. As protein: CASIPDSLPDTQYF. Full variable domain (outside the CDR3, taken from reference TRBV2 and TRBJ2-3): EPEVTQTPSHQVTQMGQEVILRCVPISNHLYFYWYRQILGQKVEFLVSFYNNEISEKSEIFDDQFSVERPDGSNFTLKIRSTKLEDSAMYFCASIPDSLPDTQYFGPGTRLTVL.

The J gene is TRBJ1-1, the V gene TRBV18, with D possibly matching TRBD1 (5 bases). The CDR3 is made up of 15 amino acids. Trimming removed 1 base at V and 0 bases at J, with 9 bases between. Germline V gives CDR1 KGHSH, CDR2 LQKENI. CDR3 sequence (DNA): TGTGCCAGCTCACCACTGCAGGGAATGAACACTGAAGCTTTCTTT. It codes for CASSPLQGMNTEAFF.

The chain uses TRBV19 and TRBJ2-7; TRBD1 matches 7 bases. Germline V lookup: CDR1 LNHDA, CDR2 SQIVND (reference sequence). The CDR3 length is 13 residues. Trimming cost V 2 bases and J 6 bases; bases outside gene matches: 4. Here the CDR3 reads CASSISTGSEQYF. CDR3 coding DNA: TGTGCCAGTAGTATATCGACAGGGAGCGAGCAGTACTTC.